Presented here are 9 T cell receptor beta chains from one specimen sequenced in a study of T cell clonotyping in hematopoietic cell transplantation. The time point denotes: recipient sample about 28 days before transplant, after cytoreduction. Assay used: immunoSEQ multiplex PCR; TCRdb lists only in-frame clones, some missing. The sample holds roughly 44,000 clones, about 85% seen once. Sequences were derived from peripheral blood mononuclear cells, sampled before stem cell transplant. The receptors were gathered from a man between 60 and 75 years old with acute myeloid leukemia. Some clones in this sample may be carry-over from other donors' samples.

This chain links TRBV9 with TRBJ2-3, with D tentatively TRBD2 (6 bases). Per the germline V gene, CDR1 is SGDLS and CDR2 is YYNGEE. This CDR3 region has 15 residues. Deletions cut 4 bases from V and 0 bases from J, with 12 bases between. CDR3: CASSPFGTSTDTQYF. CDR3 bases: TGTGCCAGCAGCCCATTCGGGACTAGCACAGATACGCAGTATTTT. Supplemented by reference TRBV9 and TRBJ2-3, the full variable domain reads DSGVTQTPKHLITATGQRVTLRCSPRSGDLSVYWYQQSLDQGLQFLIQYYNGEERAKGNILERFSAQQFPDLHSELNLSSLELGDSALYFCASSPFGTSTDTQYFGPGTRLTVL.

This clone was recorded once. The gene calls are TRBV28 and TRBJ1-6; 7 nucleotides agree with TRBD1. Looked up from germline, CDR1 is MDHEN and CDR2 is SYDVKM. There are 13 residues in the CDR3. V shed 8 bases, J shed 8 bases, and the junction held 6 bases outside the gene matches. Written as DNA, the CDR3 is TGTGCCAGCCTGGGACAGTCCCATTCACCCCTCCACTTT. This codes for CASLGQSHSPLHF. The whole variable domain, filled in from reference TRBV28 and TRBJ1-6, reads DVKVTQSSRYLVKRTGEKVFLECVQDMDHENMFWYRQDPGLGLRLIYFSYDVKMKEKGDIPEGYSVSREKKERFSLILESASTNQTSMYLCASLGQSHSPLHFGNGTRLTVT.

This clone appeared a single time. The CDR3 DNA reads as TGCAGTGCTAGTTGGTCCCATGAGCAGTTCTTC. It translates to CSASWSHEQFF. The rearrangement uses TRBV20-1 and TRBJ2-1; the D is unclear. The CDR3 spans 11 residues. V was pared by 3 bases and J by 8 bases, with 8 bases between. CDR1 is DFQATT, CDR2 SNEGSKA, per germline (reference sequence).

This sequence joins TRBV4-3 and TRBJ2-3, with TRBD2 as a possible D gene (6 bases). CDR1 and CDR2 from the germline V gene are LGHNA and YSLEER. The ends were cut back, 4 bases at V and 4 bases at J, with 12 bases in the middle. The CDR3 loop spans 14 amino acids. As DNA, the CDR3 is TGCGCCAGCAGCCTCGGAGGGTGGGCAGATACGCAGTATTTT. Protein: CASSLGGWADTQYF.

The rearrangement links TRBV28 to TRBJ1-2; D unclear. Germline CDR1 and CDR2: MDHEN and SYDVKM. Trimming took 4 bases from V and 8 from J, leaving 17 bases between them. The CDR3 spans 14 residues. For the CDR3, the DNA is TGTGCCAGCAGTTCGACCGACCTAAGAGGGGGCTACACCTTC. Translation gives CASSSTDLRGGYTF.

V gene TRBV5-4 combines with J gene TRBJ1-1; TRBD1 aligns across 7 bases. The CDR3 totals 16 residues. In germline, CDR1 is SGHNT, CDR2 YYREEE (reference sequence). J gave up 4 bases and V 4 bases, and 13 bases lay outside the gene matches. The chain's CDR3 is CASSPLGATGVTEAFF. As DNA, the CDR3 is TGTGCCAGCAGCCCCCTGGGGGCAACAGGGGTCACTGAAGCTTTCTTT.

Written as DNA, the CDR3 is TGTGCCAGCAGTGCGCTTCAGGCAATCAGCAATCAGCCCCAGCATTTT. Its translation: CASSALQAISNQPQHF. The chain joins TRBV2 to TRBJ1-5; D is uncertain. The CDR3 runs 16 residues. Germline CDR1 reads SNHLY; CDR2 reads FYNNEI. Trimming cost V 4 bases and J 1 base, with 14 bases left between them.

A few counts support this clone. The chain couples TRBV9 to TRBJ2-1; D not certain. V was pared by 0 bases and J by 5 bases, with 6 bases between. The germline V gene has CDR1 SGDLS and CDR2 YYNGEE. The CDR3 has 13 residues. The CDR3 nucleotides read TGTGCCAGCAGCGTAGGCCGAAACAATGAGCAGTTCTTC. Its protein is CASSVGRNNEQFF.

This clone turned up a few times. The DNA of the CDR3 is TGTGCCAGCAGCATGGGGCGGGGGGTTAGCACAGATACGCAGTATTTT. Its translation is CASSMGRGVSTDTQYF. The V gene is TRBV9, the J gene TRBJ2-3; 8 nucleotides match TRBD2. There are 16 residues in the CDR3. Germline V gene lookup returns CDR1 SGDLS and CDR2 YYNGEE. The V segment lost 4 bases and the J segment 0 bases; nucleotides outside the gene matches: 7.